The sequence of this T cell receptor (beta chain) was determined in a study of blood T cell repertoires in COVID-19. Overall study: PBMCs, B-cell-depleted T cells, or T cells provided the cDNA or gDNA that made up the material.

The CDR3 has 14 amino acids. CDR1 and CDR2 (germline): SQVTM, ANQGSEA. V lost 4 bases, J lost 2 bases, and 7 bases stayed unmatched. Per the study methods: How many nucleated cells were present was estimated from reference gene primer amplification. Clones were sequenced by immunoSEQ multiplex PCR, and TCRdb holds only the in-frame ones, with some missing. D and trimming were read from the DNA, whereas the V and J calls and clone size are those reported in that table. In the table there are 55,000 to 90,000 clones, roughly 85% of which are singletons. Sample: peripheral blood. The source of this sequence is a woman older than 75 with active or convalescent COVID-19. V gene TRBV29-1 combines with J gene TRBJ1-2; 7 positions match TRBD1. This chain's CDR3 is CSVGPQTGNYGYTF. In DNA form, the CDR3 reads TGCAGCGTTGGGCCCCAGACAGGGAACTATGGCTACACCTTC.